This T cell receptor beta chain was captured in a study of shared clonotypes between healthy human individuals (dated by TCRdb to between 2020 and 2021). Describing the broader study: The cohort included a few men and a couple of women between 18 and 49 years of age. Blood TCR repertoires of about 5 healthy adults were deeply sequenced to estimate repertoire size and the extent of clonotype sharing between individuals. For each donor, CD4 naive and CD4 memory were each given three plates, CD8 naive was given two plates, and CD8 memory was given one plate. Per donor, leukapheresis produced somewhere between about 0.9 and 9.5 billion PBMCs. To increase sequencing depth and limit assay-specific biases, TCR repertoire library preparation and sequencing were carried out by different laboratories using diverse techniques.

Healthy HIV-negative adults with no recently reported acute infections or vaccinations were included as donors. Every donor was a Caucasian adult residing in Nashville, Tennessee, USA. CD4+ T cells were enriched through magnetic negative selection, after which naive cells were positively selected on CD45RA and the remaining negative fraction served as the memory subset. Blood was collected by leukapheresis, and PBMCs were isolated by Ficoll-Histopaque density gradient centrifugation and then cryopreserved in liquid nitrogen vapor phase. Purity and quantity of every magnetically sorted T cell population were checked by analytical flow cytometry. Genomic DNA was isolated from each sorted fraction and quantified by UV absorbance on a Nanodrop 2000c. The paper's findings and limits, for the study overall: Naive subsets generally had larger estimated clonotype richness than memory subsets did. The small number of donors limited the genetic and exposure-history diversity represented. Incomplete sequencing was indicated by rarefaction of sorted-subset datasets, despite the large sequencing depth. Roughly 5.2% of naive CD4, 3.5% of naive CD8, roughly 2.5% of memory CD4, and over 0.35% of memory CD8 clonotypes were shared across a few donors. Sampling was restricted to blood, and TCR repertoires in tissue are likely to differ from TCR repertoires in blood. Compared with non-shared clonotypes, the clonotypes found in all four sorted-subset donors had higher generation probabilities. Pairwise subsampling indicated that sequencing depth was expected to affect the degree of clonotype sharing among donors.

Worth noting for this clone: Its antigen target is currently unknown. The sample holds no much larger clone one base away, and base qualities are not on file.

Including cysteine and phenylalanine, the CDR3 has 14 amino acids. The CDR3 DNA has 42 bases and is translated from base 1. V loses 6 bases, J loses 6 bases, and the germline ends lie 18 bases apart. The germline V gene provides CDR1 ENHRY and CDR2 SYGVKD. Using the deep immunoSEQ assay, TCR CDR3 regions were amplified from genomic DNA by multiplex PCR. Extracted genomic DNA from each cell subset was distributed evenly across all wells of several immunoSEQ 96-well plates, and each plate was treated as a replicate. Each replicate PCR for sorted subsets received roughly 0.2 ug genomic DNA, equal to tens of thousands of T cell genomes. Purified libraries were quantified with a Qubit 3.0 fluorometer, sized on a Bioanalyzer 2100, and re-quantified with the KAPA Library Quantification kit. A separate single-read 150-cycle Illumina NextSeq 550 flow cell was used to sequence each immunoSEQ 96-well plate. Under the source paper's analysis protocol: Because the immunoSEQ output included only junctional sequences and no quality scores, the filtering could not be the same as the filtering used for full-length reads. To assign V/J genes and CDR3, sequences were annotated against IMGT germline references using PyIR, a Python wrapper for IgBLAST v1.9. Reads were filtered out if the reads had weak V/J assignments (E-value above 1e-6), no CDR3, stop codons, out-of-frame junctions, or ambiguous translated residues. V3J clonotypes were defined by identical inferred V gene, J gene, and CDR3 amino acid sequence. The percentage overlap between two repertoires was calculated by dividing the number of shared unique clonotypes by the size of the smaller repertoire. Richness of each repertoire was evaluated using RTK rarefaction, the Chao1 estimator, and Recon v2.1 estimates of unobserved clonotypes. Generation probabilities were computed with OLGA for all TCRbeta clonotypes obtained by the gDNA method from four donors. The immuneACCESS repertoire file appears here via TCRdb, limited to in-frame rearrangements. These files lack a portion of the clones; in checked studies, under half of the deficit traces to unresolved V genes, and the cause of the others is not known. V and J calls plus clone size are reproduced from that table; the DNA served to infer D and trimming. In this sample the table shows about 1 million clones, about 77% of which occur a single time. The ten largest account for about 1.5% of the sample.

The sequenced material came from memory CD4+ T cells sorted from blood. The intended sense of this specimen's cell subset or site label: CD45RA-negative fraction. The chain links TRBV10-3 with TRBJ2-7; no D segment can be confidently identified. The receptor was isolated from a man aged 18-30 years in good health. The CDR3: CAIRSSSVGGEQYF. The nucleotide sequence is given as TGTGCCATCAGGTCGTCATCGGTGGGTGGCGAGCAGTACTTC.